These 31 T cell receptor beta chains were all obtained from the same sample, sequenced in a study of synovial regulatory T cells in juvenile arthritis. Assay used: immunoSEQ multiplex PCR; TCRdb lists only in-frame clones, some missing. This sample contains approximately 7,100 clones. Sequences were obtained from Treg cells from blood. Noted subset: remaining (HLA-DR-negative) circulating blood Treg cells. All receptors derive from a donor younger than 30 with juvenile idiopathic arthritis.

The CDR3 reads CASSWLGQKNTEAFF. J is TRBJ1-1 and V is TRBV5-1; there is no DNA to check the TCRdb D call of TRBD1. The germline V gene has CDR1 SGHRS and CDR2 YFSETQ. This CDR3 comprises 15 residues. The nucleotide record is missing.

The chain has TRBV21-1 and TRBJ1-2. TRBV21-1 is labeled a pseudogene. This CDR3 has 14 amino acids. No DNA is recorded. CDR3 residues: CASSKRSPNYGYTF.

The genes are TRBV20-1 and TRBJ2-3; TCRdb's assignment of TRBD2 cannot be checked, as there is no DNA. CDR3 length: 11 residues. DNA for this receptor is not on file. Germline CDR1 reads DFQATT; CDR2 reads SNEGSKA (reference sequence). CDR3 region: CSASRGEGQYF.

The gene calls are TRBV18 and TRBJ1-1; the TCRdb D gene call, TRBD1, has no DNA to confirm it. Germline V CDR1 and CDR2: KGHSH, LQKENI. CDR3 length: 14 amino acids. The nucleotide record is missing. The CDR3 region is CASYRTGLNTEAFF.

The chain employs TRBV19 and TRBJ2-2; TCRdb indicates TRBD2, and absent DNA this call remains unverified. This CDR3 comprises 17 residues. Only the protein is available. The germline gives CDR1 LNHDA, CDR2 SQIVND (reference sequence). Here the CDR3 reads CASSWGLAYISTGELFF.

The CDR3: CASSLGLSRVNSPLHF. This rearrangement joins TRBV5-4 to TRBJ1-6. Looked up from germline, CDR1 is SGHNT and CDR2 is YYREEE (reference sequence). This CDR3 region has 16 residues. Only the protein is on record.

The CDR3 region is CASSLGGRATYEQYF. The chain employs TRBV5-4 and TRBJ2-7; absent DNA, TCRdb's TRBD1 call cannot be checked. The CDR3 sequence is 15 residues long. DNA was not recorded. Germline CDR1 and CDR2: SGHNT and YYREEE (reference sequence).

V is TRBV7-3 and J is TRBJ1-1; without DNA, the TCRdb call of TRBD1 cannot be checked. The CDR3 has 13 residues. No coding sequence is recorded. Germline V gene sequence: CDR1 SGHTA, CDR2 FQGTGA. Here the CDR3 reads CASSWGQNTEAFF.

V is TRBV15 and J is TRBJ2-3; checking the TCRdb D call of TRBD1 is not possible without DNA. CDR1 is LNHNV and CDR2 is YYDKDF in the germline V gene (reference sequence). The length of the CDR3 is 14 residues. Only the protein sequence is given. The CDR3: CATSRDRGDTEQYF.

The chain recombines TRBV18 with TRBJ2-7; TCRdb names TRBD1, which stays unverified in the absence of DNA. The CDR3 covers 14 residues. DNA is not on record. CDR1 is KGHSH and CDR2 is LQKENI in the germline V gene. CDR3 sequence: CASSLNRDTYEQYF.

V and J are TRBV6-5 and TRBJ2-2; TCRdb reports TRBD1, a call that lacks DNA to check it against. Germline V CDR1 and CDR2: MNHEY, SVGAGI. This CDR3 comprises 15 residues. No coding sequence is recorded. The CDR3 protein is CASSSVGAITGELFF.

The V and J genes are TRBV11-2 and TRBJ2-2; the TCRdb call, TRBD2, lacks DNA for checking. Per the germline V gene, CDR1 is SGHAT and CDR2 is FQNNGV. This CDR3 has 14 residues. The DNA sequence is not available. The CDR3 loop reads CATGTSVNTGELFF.

The CDR3 sequence is CASSLANRGETQYF. The chain employs TRBV5-4 and TRBJ2-5; TCRdb outputs TRBD2, but without DNA this stays unchecked. Germline values: CDR1 SGHNT, CDR2 YYREEE (reference sequence). This CDR3 has 14 residues. No DNA sequence was recorded.

The rearrangement joins TRBV9 to TRBJ1-2; TCRdb's D call of TRBD1 is untestable without DNA. Germline V gene lookup returns CDR1 SGDLS and CDR2 YYNGEE. This CDR3 has 15 amino acids. The DNA sequence is not available. CDR3: CASSVDPAVSYGYTF. The whole variable domain, remainder taken from reference TRBV9 and TRBJ1-2, is DSGVTQTPKHLITATGQRVTLRCSPRSGDLSVYWYQQSLDQGLQFLIQYYNGEERAKGNILERFSAQQFPDLHSELNLSSLELGDSALYFCASSVDPAVSYGYTFGSGTRLTVV.

V and J are TRBV27 and TRBJ1-1; the TRBD1 assignment by TCRdb is unverifiable without DNA. The germline V gene has CDR1 MNHEY and CDR2 SMNVEV (reference sequence). There are 14 residues in the CDR3. No DNA is recorded. CDR3 sequence: CASSQQGRWTEAFF.

V usage is TRBV28 and J usage is TRBJ2-2; lacking DNA, the TRBD2 call made by TCRdb goes unchecked. This CDR3 comprises 17 residues. The DNA sequence is not available. The germline CDR1 and CDR2 sequences are MDHEN and SYDVKM. The CDR3 sequence: CASSAATSGANTGELFF.

This chain uses TRBV7-9 with TRBJ2-1; the TCRdb call, TRBD2, lacks DNA for checking. This CDR3 has 11 residues. The record lacks a DNA sequence. Germline CDR1 reads SEHNR; CDR2 reads FQNEAQ (reference sequence). The CDR3 reads CASSVTSEQFF.

The chain carries TRBV6-5 and TRBJ1-5; no DNA is available, so the TRBD1 call from TCRdb remains unchecked. The CDR3 runs to 15 residues. Only the protein is available. Germline CDR1 MNHEY, CDR2 SVGAGI. The CDR3 spells CASSGGTGPNQPQHF.

The CDR3: CAWSVGNDQPQHF. The chain is built from TRBV30 and TRBJ1-5. The length of the CDR3 is 13 residues. No DNA accompanies this entry. The germline CDR1 and CDR2 sequences are GTSNPN and SVGIG (reference sequence).

The chain carries TRBV11-2 and TRBJ2-7. CDR3 length: 12 residues. No DNA is recorded. Per germline, CDR1 SGHAT and CDR2 FQNNGV. The CDR3: CASSLDRGEQYF. Filled out from reference TRBV11-2 and TRBJ2-7, the complete variable domain reads EAGVAQSPRYKIIEKRQSVAFWCNPISGHATLYWYQQILGQGPKLLIQFQNNGVVDDSQLPKDRFSAERLKGVDSTLKIQPAKLEDSAVYLCASSLDRGEQYFGPGTRLTVT.

The chain recombines TRBV9 with TRBJ1-3; TCRdb selects TRBD1, and the lack of DNA leaves this call unchecked. Germline V gives CDR1 SGDLS, CDR2 YYNGEE. The CDR3 loop spans 17 amino acids. There is no recorded DNA. CDR3 region: CASSVGQGLSSGNTIYF.

The chain combines TRBV5-6 with TRBJ2-1; TCRdb lists TRBD2, though no DNA is available to test this call. Germline V lookup: CDR1 SGHDT, CDR2 YYEEEE. The CDR3 spans 13 residues. No DNA is recorded. This CDR3 is CASSSSRRSQWFF.

The chain is built from TRBV6-1 and TRBJ1-1; TCRdb designates TRBD1, a call that cannot be tested without DNA. The CDR3 totals 14 residues. There is no recorded DNA. Germline V gives CDR1 MNHNS, CDR2 SASEGT. CDR3 protein: CASSERGKNTEAFF.

The gene calls are TRBV4-3 and TRBJ2-2; TCRdb's D gene call, TRBD1, goes unchecked for lack of DNA. The germline V gene encodes CDR1 LGHNA and CDR2 YSLEER. This CDR3 region has 19 residues. No DNA is recorded. The chain's CDR3 is CASSLTRDRREETVGELFF.

This chain links TRBV5-1 with TRBJ1-2; TCRdb gives TRBD1 as the D gene, but with no DNA this cannot be confirmed. This CDR3 spans 15 amino acids. No DNA sequence was recorded. Germline assignment: CDR1 SGHRS and CDR2 YFSETQ. The CDR3 protein is CASSYEPTGGYGYTF.

The J gene is TRBJ1-2, the V gene TRBV29-1. Per the germline V gene, CDR1 is SQVTM and CDR2 is ANQGSEA. CDR3 length equals 13 residues. DNA is not recorded here. CDR3 in amino acids: CSVRGGNNYGYTF.

The chain joins TRBV9 to TRBJ2-1; TCRdb reports TRBD2, a call that lacks DNA to check it against. This CDR3 region has 17 residues. No DNA is listed. In germline, CDR1 is SGDLS, CDR2 YYNGEE. CDR3 region: CASSVQSSGASYNEQFF.

The V and J genes are TRBV18 and TRBJ2-1; no DNA is available, so the TRBD2 call from TCRdb remains unchecked. The CDR3 sequence is 19 residues long. There is no recorded DNA. Germline V CDR1 and CDR2: KGHSH, LQKENI. CDR3 sequence reads: CASSPPGLAGWRAAGEQFF. The full variable domain, in which reference TRBV18 and TRBJ2-1 provide the parts outside the CDR3, is NAGVMQNPRHLVRRRGQEARLRCSPMKGHSHVYWYRQLPEEGLKFMVYLQKENIIDESGMPKERFSAEFPKEGPSILRIQQVVRGDSAAYFCASSPPGLAGWRAAGEQFFGPGTRLTVL.

V and J are TRBV19 and TRBJ1-5. The CDR3 has 15 amino acids. No DNA is given. CDR1 is LNHDA, CDR2 SQIVND, per germline (reference sequence). The CDR3 protein is CASSIGRFFYQPQHF.

The chain uses TRBV2 and TRBJ2-7. CDR1 SNHLY and CDR2 FYNNEI come from the germline V gene. CDR3 length equals 12 residues. The protein alone is recorded here. CDR3: CASSEVPYEQYF.

The chain links TRBV20-1 to TRBJ1-2; TCRdb picks TRBD1, but there is no DNA to check that call. CDR3 length: 10 residues. The protein alone is recorded here. Germline CDR1 and CDR2: DFQATT and SNEGSKA (reference sequence). The CDR3 is CSASSHGYTF.